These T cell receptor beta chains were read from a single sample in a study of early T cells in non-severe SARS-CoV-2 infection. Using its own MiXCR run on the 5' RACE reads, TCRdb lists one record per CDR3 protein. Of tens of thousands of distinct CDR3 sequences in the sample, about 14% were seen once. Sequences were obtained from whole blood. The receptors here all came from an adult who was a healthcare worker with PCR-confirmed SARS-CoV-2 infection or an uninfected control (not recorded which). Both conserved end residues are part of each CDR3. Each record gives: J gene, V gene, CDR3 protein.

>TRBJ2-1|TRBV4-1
CASSQALEGAYNEQFF
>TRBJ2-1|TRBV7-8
CASSSPGTGTSEQFF
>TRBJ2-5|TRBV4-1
CASSQETSGSGETQYF
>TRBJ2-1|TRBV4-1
CASSQVGQGSDEQFF
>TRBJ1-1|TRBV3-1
CASSQVILNTEAFF
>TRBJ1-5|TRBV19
CASSNKPGTGDQPQHF
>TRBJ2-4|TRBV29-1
CSVLGWAKNIQYF
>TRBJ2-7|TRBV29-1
CSVDESGTGEQYF
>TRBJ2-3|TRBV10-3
CAISQAGQDTQYF
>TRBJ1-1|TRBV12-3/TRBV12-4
CASRLGVQTEAFF
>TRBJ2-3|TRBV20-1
CSATGGFDTQYF
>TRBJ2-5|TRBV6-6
CASSYSGEQETQYF
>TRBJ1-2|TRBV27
CASRNEGARRGYTF
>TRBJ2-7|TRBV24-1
CATRQGGQGPYEQYF
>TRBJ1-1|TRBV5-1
CASSSTALNTEAFF
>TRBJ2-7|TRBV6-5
CASSYFAGVKYEQYF
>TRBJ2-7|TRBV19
CASSMGPDSKPYEQYF
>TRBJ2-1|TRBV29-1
CSALLQGAAVNEQFF
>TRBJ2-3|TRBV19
CASSTSPGGGRNTQYF
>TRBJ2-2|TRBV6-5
CASSPGLAGELFF
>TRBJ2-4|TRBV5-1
CASSLLAGRDAGGDQYF
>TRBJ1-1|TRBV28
CASWGGEAFF
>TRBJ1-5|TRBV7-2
CASSPQDGVPNQPQHF
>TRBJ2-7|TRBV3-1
CASSPGTSGRLGEQYF
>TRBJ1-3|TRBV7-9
CASSLARRVSGNTIYF
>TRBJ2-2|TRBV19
CASSITGAGELFF
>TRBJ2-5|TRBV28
CASSLVGETQYF